This TCR beta chain was captured in a study of T cells in Graves' hyperthyroidism and ophthalmopathy. A single count supports this clonotype. Its specificity is not known. J was trimmed by 11 bases and V by 5 bases; bases with no gene match: 12. The CDR3 sequence is 15 residues long. Germline lookup yields CDR1 SGHTA and CDR2 FQGNSA. The study's findings and limits: Within blood appeared most thyroid clonotypes that had expanded above 0.001.

Using RNA transcripts as the source, TCR beta CDR3 regions were amplified. First-round RT-PCR targeting the TCR CDR3 was performed with the HTBI primer set. TCRdb called the multiplex PCR reads again in MiXCR, with one record for every CDR3 protein. The table shows roughly 500,000 distinct CDR3 sequences, with 46% occurring only once. The chain uses TRBV7-2 and TRBJ1-6, with 7 bases lining up with TRBD1. What was sequenced was peripheral blood or thyroid tissue (not recorded which). The TCR sequence derives from an adult woman with Graves' disease, either hyperthyroidism or ophthalmopathy (not recorded which). The CDR3 here is CASSVGGTVGPPLHF. The CDR3 bases are TGTGCCAGCAGCGTAGGCGGGACAGTTGGGCCACCCCTCCACTTT.